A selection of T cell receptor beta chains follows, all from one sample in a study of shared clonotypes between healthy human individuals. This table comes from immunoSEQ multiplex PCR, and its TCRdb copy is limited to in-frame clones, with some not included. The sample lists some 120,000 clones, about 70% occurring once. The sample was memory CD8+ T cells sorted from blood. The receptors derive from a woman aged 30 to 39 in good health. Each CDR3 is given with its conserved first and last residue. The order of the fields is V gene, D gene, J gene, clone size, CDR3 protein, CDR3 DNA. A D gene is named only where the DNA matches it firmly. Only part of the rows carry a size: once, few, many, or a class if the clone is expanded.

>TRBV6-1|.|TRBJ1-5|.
CASSERDSNQPQHF
TGTGCCAGCAGTGAAAGGGATAGCAATCAGCCCCAGCATTTT
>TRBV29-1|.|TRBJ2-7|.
CSVEFMDRGGLAIHEQYF
TGCAGCGTTGAATTTATGGACAGGGGGGGACTAGCGATCCACGAGCAGTACTTC
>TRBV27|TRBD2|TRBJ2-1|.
CASRTREWDRNEQFF
TGTGCCAGCAGGACGCGGGAGTGGGATCGTAATGAGCAGTTCTTC
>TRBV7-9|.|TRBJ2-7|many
CASSGEFEQYF
TGTGCCAGCTCAGGGGAGTTCGAGCAGTACTTC
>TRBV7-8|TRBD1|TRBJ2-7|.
CASSEQGASSYEQYF
TGTGCCAGCAGTGAACAGGGGGCCAGCTCTTACGAGCAGTACTTC
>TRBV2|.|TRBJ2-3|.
CASSEALRLINTQYF
TGTGCCAGCAGTGAAGCGCTCAGACTAATTAATACGCAGTATTTT
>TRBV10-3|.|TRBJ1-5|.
CAISADYSNQPQHF
TGTGCCATCAGTGCCGATTATAGCAATCAGCCCCAGCATTTT
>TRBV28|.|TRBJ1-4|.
CASSIFVRWIGPAHFLNEKLFF
TGTGCCAGCAGTATTTTCGTAAGGTGGATAGGGCCAGCACATTTCCTTAATGAAAAACTGTTTTTT
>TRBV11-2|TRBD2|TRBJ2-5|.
CASSDPLAGGPRRETQYF
TGTGCCAGCAGCGATCCACTAGCGGGAGGGCCTCGCAGAGAGACCCAGTACTTC
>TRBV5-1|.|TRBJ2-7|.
CASSFGRNSYEQYF
TGCGCCAGCAGCTTCGGACGGAACTCCTACGAGCAGTACTTC
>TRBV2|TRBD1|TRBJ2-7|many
CASSFGQGYEQYF
TGTGCCAGCAGTTTCGGACAGGGCTACGAGCAGTACTTC
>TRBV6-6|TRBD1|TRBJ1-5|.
CASSRQGQQGQPQHF
TGTGCCAGCAGCCGACAGGGCCAGCAGGGACAGCCCCAGCATTTT
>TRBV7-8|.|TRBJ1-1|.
CASSLGPGTRNTEAFF
TGTGCCAGCAGCTTAGGGCCGGGCACAAGGAACACTGAAGCTTTCTTT
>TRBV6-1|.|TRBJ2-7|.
CAKQRRDPNEQYF
TGTGCCAAGCAAAGGCGGGACCCCAACGAGCAGTACTTC
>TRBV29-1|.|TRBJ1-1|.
CSVGRAGANTEAFF
TGCAGCGTTGGGAGGGCTGGAGCGAACACTGAAGCTTTCTTT
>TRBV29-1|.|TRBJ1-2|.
CSVGQDYGYTF
TGCAGCGTTGGACAGGACTATGGCTACACCTTC
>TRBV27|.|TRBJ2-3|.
CASSSTTGPSTDTQYF
TGTGCCAGCAGTTCGACGACAGGACCGAGCACAGATACGCAGTATTTT
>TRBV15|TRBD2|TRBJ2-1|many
CATSLAGDPYNEQFF
TGTGCCACCAGCTTGGCGGGAGACCCCTACAATGAGCAGTTCTTC
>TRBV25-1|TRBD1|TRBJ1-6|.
CASSDEDRGNSPLHF
TGTGCCAGCAGTGACGAGGACAGGGGGAATTCACCCCTCCACTTT
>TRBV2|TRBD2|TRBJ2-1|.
CASSLSGSQYNEQFF
TGTGCCAGCAGCCTTAGCGGGAGCCAATACAATGAGCAGTTCTTC
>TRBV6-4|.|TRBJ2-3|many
CASSDGQGGAGTQYF
TGTGCCAGCAGTGACGGGCAGGGTGGAGCCGGTACGCAGTATTTT
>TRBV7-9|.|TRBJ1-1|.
CASSLDVTEAFF
TGTGCCAGCAGCTTAGATGTTACTGAAGCTTTCTTT
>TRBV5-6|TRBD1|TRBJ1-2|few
CASSYGQGYTF
TGTGCCAGCAGCTACGGACAGGGATACACCTTC
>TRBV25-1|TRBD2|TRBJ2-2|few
CASSELADLANTGELFF
TGTGCCAGCAGTGAACTAGCGGACCTCGCGAACACCGGGGAGCTGTTTTTT
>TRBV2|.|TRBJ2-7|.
CASTVADSYEQYF
TGTGCCAGCACGGTGGCAGACTCCTACGAGCAGTACTTC
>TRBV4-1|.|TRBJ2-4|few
CASSQDLSGTRILAKNIQYF
TGCGCCAGCAGCCAAGACCTTTCCGGGACTCGGATCCTAGCCAAAAACATTCAGTACTTC
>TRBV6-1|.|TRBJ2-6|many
CASTVLPSGANVLTF
TGTGCCAGCACTGTTCTTCCGTCTGGGGCCAACGTCCTGACTTTC
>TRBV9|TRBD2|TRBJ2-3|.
CASSLTSGPTDTQYF
TGTGCCAGCAGCCTAACTAGCGGCCCCACAGATACGCAGTATTTT
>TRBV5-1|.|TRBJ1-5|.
CASSLWGNSNQPQHF
TGCGCCAGCAGCTTGTGGGGGAATAGCAATCAGCCCCAGCATTTT